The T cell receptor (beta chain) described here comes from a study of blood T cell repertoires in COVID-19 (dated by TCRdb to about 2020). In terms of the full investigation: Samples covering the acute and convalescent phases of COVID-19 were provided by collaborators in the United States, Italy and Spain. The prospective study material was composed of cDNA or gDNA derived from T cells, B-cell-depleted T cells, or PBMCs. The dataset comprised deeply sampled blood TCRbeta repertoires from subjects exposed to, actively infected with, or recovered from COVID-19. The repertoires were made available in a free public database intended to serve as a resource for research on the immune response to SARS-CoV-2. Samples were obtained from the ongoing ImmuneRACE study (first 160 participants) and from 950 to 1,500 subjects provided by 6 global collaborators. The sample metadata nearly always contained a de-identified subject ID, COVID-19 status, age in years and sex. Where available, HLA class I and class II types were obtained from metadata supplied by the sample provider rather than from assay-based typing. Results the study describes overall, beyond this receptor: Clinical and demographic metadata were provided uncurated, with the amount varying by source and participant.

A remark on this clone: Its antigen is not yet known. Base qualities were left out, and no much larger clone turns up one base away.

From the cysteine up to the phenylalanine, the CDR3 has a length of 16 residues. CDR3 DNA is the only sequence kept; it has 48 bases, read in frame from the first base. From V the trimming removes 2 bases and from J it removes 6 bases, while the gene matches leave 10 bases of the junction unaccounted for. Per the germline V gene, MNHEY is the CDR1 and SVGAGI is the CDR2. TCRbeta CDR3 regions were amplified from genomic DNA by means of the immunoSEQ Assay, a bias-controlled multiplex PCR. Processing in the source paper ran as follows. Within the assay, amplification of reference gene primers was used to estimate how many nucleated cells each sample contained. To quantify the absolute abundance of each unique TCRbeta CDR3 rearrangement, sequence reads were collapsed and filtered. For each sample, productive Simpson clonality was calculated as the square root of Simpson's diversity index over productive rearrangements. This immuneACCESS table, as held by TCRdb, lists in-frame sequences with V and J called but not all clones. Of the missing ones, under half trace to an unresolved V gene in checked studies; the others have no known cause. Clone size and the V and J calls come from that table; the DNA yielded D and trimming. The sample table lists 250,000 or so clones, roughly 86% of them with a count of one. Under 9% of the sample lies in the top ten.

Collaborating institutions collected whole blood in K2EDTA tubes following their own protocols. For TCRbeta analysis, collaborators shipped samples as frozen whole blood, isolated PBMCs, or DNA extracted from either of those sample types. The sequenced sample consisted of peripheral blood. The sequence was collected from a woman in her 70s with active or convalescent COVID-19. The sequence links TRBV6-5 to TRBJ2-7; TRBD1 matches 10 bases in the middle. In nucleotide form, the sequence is TGTGCCAGCAGTTACCCGCGCGGGACAGGGGAATCCGAGCAGTACTTC. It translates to CASSYPRGTGESEQYF.